Reported below is one T cell receptor beta chain. Its cognate antigen has yet to be identified. No qualities accompany the bases; no much larger clone lies one base away. The CDR3 regions of human TCRbeta chains were analyzed by immunosequencing. Under the source paper's analysis protocol: TCRs in the repertoires were matched against a reference library of SARS-CoV-2-specific TCRs that had been generated with the MIRA antigen-specificity platform. Breadth meant the fraction of unique TCRs that were SARS-CoV-2-associated, whereas depth meant the fraction of total T cells that were SARS-CoV-2-associated. Each spike-specific TCR was assigned to its reactive spike region and to a CD4 or CD8 class using the MIRA data. Log10-transformed breadth and depth values were compared by one-way ANOVA with Sidak's multiple comparisons tests. TCRdb provides this immuneACCESS table in a form limited to in-frame rearrangements. Some clones are lacking; in checked studies, under half of them reflect an unresolved V gene, and why the rest are absent is not known. The DNA gave D and trimming, while V, J and clone size come from that table. The sample records more than 95,000 clones, about nine tenths of which are singletons. 7.2% of the sample is in the top ten clones.

The data derive from a study of T cell responses to AZD1222 COVID-19 vaccine (dated by TCRdb to 2020 to 2022). Study-level background: AZD1222 recipients given second doses at about 4 weeks or at about 12 weeks were pooled, since spike-specific TCR depth and breadth were not found to differ between the two schedules. TCR sequencing covered fewer than 250 trial participants: 200 to 220 given two doses of AZD1222 and about 26 given two doses of MenACWY control vaccine. Trial participants were enrolled by age into subgroups of 18-55, 56-69 and 70-plus years, and around 150, 28 and 57 TCR-sequenced participants, respectively, were included in these subgroups. Here is what the overall study found, with its caveats: Nearly half of unique spike-specific TCRs reportedly recognized epitopes outside regions mutated in the B.1.351 and B.1.1.7 variants. Because no day 14 peak-response samples were available, the repertoires could be characterized only after the peak T cell response. After two AZD1222 doses, spike-specific TCR breadth and depth were significantly higher than at day 0 and than in MenACWY recipients. Conclusions about previously exposed vaccinees are limited, since just 5 or 6 AZD1222 recipients were seropositive for SARS-CoV-2 at baseline. The whole spike protein was spanned by vaccine-associated CD4 TCRs, and dominant responses were seen in regions 160-218 and 743-854. Most participants were white British and females outnumbered males, and the authors suggested that clonal diversity may have been underestimated. In the small 56-69-year group, the increase in depth fell short of significance, most likely because of low power.

Reading from cysteine to phenylalanine, the CDR3 counts 16 amino acids. Only CDR3 DNA remains: 48 bases, in frame from the first base. Per the germline V gene, SGHAT is the CDR1 and FQNNGV is the CDR2. Compared with germline, V lacks 5 bases and J lacks 5 bases; bases without a gene match: 12. Read against the paper, the sample's time point label means: baseline before first vaccination. Vaccinee samples came from UK trials COV001 and COV002, including a single-blind randomized controlled phase 2/3 trial of AZD1222 (ChAdOx1 nCoV-19) in healthy adults. For TCRbeta chain sequencing, PBMC samples were collected from trial participants at day 0 and at day 28 after the second dose.

The rearrangement combines TRBV11-2 with TRBJ2-7, with 10 central nucleotides matching TRBD2. This receptor was taken from an adult in good health. The source was peripheral blood, collected on day 0 of AZD1222 vaccination. This receptor has the CDR3 CASSPSASGRYHEQYF. The DNA sequence reads TGTGCCAGCAGCCCCTCGGCTAGCGGGAGATATCACGAGCAGTACTTC.